This passage covers 16 T cell receptor beta chains from one sample sequenced in a study of T cell repertoires in cytomegalovirus infection. MiXCR was run by TCRdb on the reads, yielding one entry per CDR3 protein. The data show around 530,000 distinct CDR3 sequences, around 27% seen once. The sample consisted of PBMCs. The source is a human donor in good health (CMV status not recorded). Some clones in this sample may be carry-over from other donors' samples.

There are a few counts of this clonotype. This chain links TRBV7-2 with TRBJ2-1; D not resolved. Trimming took off 4 bases at V and 13 bases at J, with 11 bases between the two ends. CDR3 length: 11 amino acids. CDR1 SGHTA and CDR2 FQGNSA come from the germline V gene. The CDR3 bases are TGTGCCAGCAGCTCAAATGCCCCCCAGTTCTTC. Its protein is CASSSNAPQFF.

The genes are TRBV7-8 and TRBJ2-2; tentative D call: TRBD1 (6 bases). The CDR3 is 15 amino acids. V shed 5 bases and J shed 4 bases, with 14 bases lying between them. In germline, CDR1 is SGHVS, CDR2 FQNEAQ. CDR3 sequence: CASSPRTALTGELFF. The CDR3 region has the DNA TGTGCCAGCAGCCCCCGGACAGCACTCACCGGGGAGCTGTTTTTT.

This clonotype was detected only once. The rearrangement joins TRBV5-1 to TRBJ2-1, with 8 bases fitting TRBD1. With 3 bases clipped from V and 6 bases from J, the junction kept 8 bases outside the gene matches. CDR3 size: 15 residues. Germline V CDR1 and CDR2: SGHRS, YFSETQ. The CDR3 is CASSSPGTGFNEQFF. The CDR3 DNA reads TGCGCCAGCAGCTCGCCCGGGACAGGTTTCAATGAGCAGTTCTTC.

The V call is TRBV28, the J call TRBJ2-1, with D hard to call. V dropped 6 bases and J dropped 10 bases, with 7 bases sitting between them. CDR3 length: 10 residues. Looked up from germline, CDR1 is MDHEN and CDR2 is SYDVKM. The CDR3 sequence is CASSYLEQFF. The CDR3 nucleotides read TGTGCCAGCAGCTACCTAGAGCAGTTCTTC.

The J gene is TRBJ2-3, the V gene TRBV24-1; TRBD2 might be the D (6 bases). Trimming took off 5 bases at V and 2 bases at J, with 13 bases between the two ends. Germline V gene data show CDR1 as KGHDR and CDR2 as SFDVKD. CDR3 length: 15 amino acids. In DNA, the CDR3 is TGTGCCACCAGTGTAGGAGGGAGCAACACAGATACGCAGTATTTT. Encoded protein: CATSVGGSNTDTQYF.

In its sample, this clonotype was seen a few times. The gene calls are TRBV6-6 and TRBJ2-4; D is unresolved. The CDR3 has 15 residues. The V gene lost 2 bases and the J gene lost 8 bases, with 16 bases spanning the gap. The germline V gene encodes CDR1 MNHNY and CDR2 SVGAGI (reference sequence). CDR3 in DNA: TGTGCCAGCAGTTACCTGCAGACGTTAGAGGACATTCAGTACTTC. Translating it yields CASSYLQTLEDIQYF.

This clonotype was detected ten times or more. The chain couples TRBV7-3 to TRBJ2-1; D is possibly TRBD2 (6 bases). V shed 4 bases and J shed 6 bases, with 13 bases lying between them. Germline-derived CDR1 and CDR2 are SGHTA and FQGTGA. The CDR3 length is 14 residues. CDR3 residues: CASSSSLASNEQFF. Here the CDR3 DNA reads TGTGCCAGCAGCTCATCGCTAGCGAGCAATGAGCAGTTCTTC.

The genes are TRBV12-3 or TRBV12-4 and TRBJ2-1; 8 bases are shared with TRBD2. CDR3 length: 13 residues. The ends lost 6 bases at V and 9 bases at J; junction bases unmatched: 7. CDR3 region: CASRGLGGGEQFF. In DNA form, the CDR3 reads TGTGCCAGCAGGGGACTAGGAGGGGGTGAGCAGTTCTTC.

The chain combines TRBV7-9 with TRBJ2-5, with D possibly called TRBD1 or TRBD2 (5 bases each). The CDR3 runs 14 residues. Deletions cut 3 bases from V and 4 bases from J, with 12 bases between. Germline CDR1 is SEHNR and CDR2 is FQNEAQ (reference sequence). CDR3 sequence reads: CASSLNWGRETQYF. CDR3 sequence (DNA): TGTGCCAGCAGCTTGAACTGGGGGAGAGAGACCCAGTACTTC.

This clonotype was found many times. The rearrangement uses TRBV11-2 and TRBJ2-1; perhaps TRBD2 as D (6 bases). V dropped 1 base and J dropped 4 bases, with 11 bases sitting between them. CDR1 is SGHAT, CDR2 FQNNGV, per germline. This CDR3 has 15 residues. Written as DNA, the CDR3 is TGTGCCAGCAGCTTAGCGAGCGGGCCTTACAATGAGCAGTTCTTC. Translating gives CASSLASGPYNEQFF. The complete variable domain, with remaining parts taken from reference TRBV11-2 and TRBJ2-1, reads EAGVAQSPRYKIIEKRQSVAFWCNPISGHATLYWYQQILGQGPKLLIQFQNNGVVDDSQLPKDRFSAERLKGVDSTLKIQPAKLEDSAVYLCASSLASGPYNEQFFGPGTRLTVL.

The V gene is TRBV6-2 or TRBV6-3, the J gene TRBJ1-5; D unclear. Between the trimmed V and J ends, which lost 2 bases and 5 bases, there was a span of 10 bases. The CDR3 is made up of 14 amino acids. Germline V gene sequence: CDR1 MNHEY, CDR2 SVGEGT. The CDR3 sequence: CASSYAGSDQPQHF. In DNA, the CDR3 is TGTGCCAGCAGTTACGCGGGCTCCGATCAGCCCCAGCATTTT.

This clonotype was observed a handful of times. V is TRBV10-3 and J is TRBJ1-1; no clear D gene. The V gene lost 6 bases and the J gene lost 1 base, with 6 bases spanning the gap. The germline CDR1 and CDR2 sequences are ENHRY and SYGVKD. This CDR3 contains 12 residues. CDR3 protein: CAIRQRNTEAFF. The DNA for the CDR3 is TGTGCCATCAGACAGAGGAACACTGAAGCTTTCTTT.

The chain carries TRBV19 and TRBJ2-6; the match to TRBD1 covers 8 bases. Germline-derived CDR1 and CDR2 are LNHDA and SQIVND (reference sequence). The CDR3 is made up of 15 amino acids. The V and J ends lost 4 bases and 2 bases, in that order; junction bases with no gene match: 1. The CDR3 DNA sequence: TGTGCCAGTAGTACACAGGGGGCTGGGGCCAACGTCCTGACTTTC. Translation: CASSTQGAGANVLTF.

The chain has TRBV19 and TRBJ2-5; 12 nucleotides line up with TRBD2. From germline, CDR1 is LNHDA and CDR2 SQIVND (reference sequence). The V and J ends lost 6 bases and 5 bases, in that order; junction bases with no gene match: 10. This CDR3 spans 16 amino acids. CDR3 sequence: CASSRTSGRIWETQYF. As DNA, the CDR3 is TGTGCCAGTAGCCGAACTAGCGGGAGGATCTGGGAGACCCAGTACTTC.

This clonotype was detected ten times or more. The chain carries TRBV7-3 and TRBJ2-1; 8 bases line up with TRBD2. Germline loops: CDR1 SGHTA, CDR2 FQGTGA. There are 17 residues in the CDR3. V dropped 2 bases and J dropped 7; count of bases not matched to a gene: 13. This CDR3 is CASSLPAGAALSNEQFF. In DNA, the CDR3 is TGTGCCAGCAGCTTACCAGCGGGAGCCGCCTTGAGTAATGAGCAGTTCTTC.

In this sample, this clonotype turned up a few times. CDR3 nucleotide sequence: TGTGCCATTCAGGGTCCCTCCTTTGCCACTGAAGCTTTCTTT. Amino acid sequence: CAIQGPSFATEAFF. This chain connects TRBV6-1 to TRBJ1-1; D might be TRBD1 (5 bases). V was clipped by 10 bases and J by 4 bases, with 19 bases between them. From germline, CDR1 is MNHNS and CDR2 SASEGT. The CDR3 has 14 amino acids.